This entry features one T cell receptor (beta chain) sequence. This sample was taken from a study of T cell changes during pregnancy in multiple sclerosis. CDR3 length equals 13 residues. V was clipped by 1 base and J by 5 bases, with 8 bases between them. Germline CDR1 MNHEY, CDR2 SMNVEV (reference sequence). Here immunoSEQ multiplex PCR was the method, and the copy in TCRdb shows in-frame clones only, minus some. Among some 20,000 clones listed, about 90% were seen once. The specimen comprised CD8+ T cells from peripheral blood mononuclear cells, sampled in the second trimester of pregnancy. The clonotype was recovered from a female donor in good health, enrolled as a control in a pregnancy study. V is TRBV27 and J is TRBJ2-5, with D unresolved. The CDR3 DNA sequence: TGTGCCAGCAGTTTATTAAACGGGGAGACCCAGTACTTC. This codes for CASSLLNGETQYF.